These 10 T cell receptor beta chains came from one sample sequenced in a study of T cell responses to AZD1222 COVID-19 vaccine. The protocol was immunoSEQ multiplex PCR, while the TCRdb copy is restricted to in-frame clones and leaves out a portion. The sample includes under 200,000 clones, roughly 92% of them seen just once. The sequenced sample was peripheral blood, obtained on day 0 of AZD1222 vaccination. These receptor sequences come from an adult in good health.

The chain recombines TRBV30 with TRBJ1-2; D not resolved. CDR3 length equals 13 residues. Germline assignment: CDR1 GTSNPN and CDR2 SVGIG (reference sequence). Deletions cut 4 bases from V and 2 bases from J, with 11 bases between. The CDR3 sequence: CAWTPGPNYGYTF. As DNA, the CDR3 is TGTGCCTGGACGCCAGGTCCAAACTATGGCTACACCTTC.

The rearrangement links TRBV2 to TRBJ2-3; tentatively, D is TRBD2 (6 bases). The V end lost 4 bases, the J end lost 5 bases, and 13 bases lay between the germline ends. Germline assignment: CDR1 SNHLY and CDR2 FYNNEI. The CDR3 has 14 residues. In DNA form, the CDR3 reads TGTGCCAGCAGTGTGGTGGGGGGTTTAGATACGCAGTATTTT. Its translation: CASSVVGGLDTQYF.

This chain uses TRBV7-9 with TRBJ1-4; D is uncertain. CDR1 SEHNR and CDR2 FQNEAQ come from the germline V gene (reference sequence). This CDR3 comprises 15 residues. The ends were cut back, 1 base at V and 3 bases at J, with 9 bases in the middle. CDR3 DNA: TGTGCCAGCAGCTTAGATGGAGGAGCTAATGAAAAACTGTTTTTT. Amino acids: CASSLDGGANEKLFF.

The chain uses TRBV12-5 and TRBJ1-2, with no clear D. The CDR3 is 14 amino acids. The ends were cut back, 0 bases at V and 7 bases at J, with 12 bases in the middle. Germline assignment: CDR1 LGHNT and CDR2 FRNRAP. The CDR3 bases are TGTGCTAGTGGTTTGGTAAAGGGAGGCAGTGGCTACACCTTC. It yields the protein CASGLVKGGSGYTF. Drawing the rest from reference TRBV12-5 and TRBJ1-2, the complete variable domain is DARVTQTPRHKVTEMGQEVTMRCQPILGHNTVFWYRQTMMQGLELLAYFRNRAPLDDSGMPKDRFSAEMPDATLATLKIQPSEPRDSAVYFCASGLVKGGSGYTFGSGTRLTVV.

V gene TRBV11-2 combines with J gene TRBJ1-2, with D maybe TRBD1 (5 bases). This CDR3 has 12 residues. Germline V gives CDR1 SGHAT, CDR2 FQNNGV. V was shortened by 0 bases and J by 12 bases, with 11 bases between the two germline ends. The CDR3 coding sequence is TGTGCCAGCAGCTTAGAGGGTCAGGGTCACACCTTC. Amino acid sequence: CASSLEGQGHTF. Full variable domain (outside the CDR3, taken from reference TRBV11-2 and TRBJ1-2): EAGVAQSPRYKIIEKRQSVAFWCNPISGHATLYWYQQILGQGPKLLIQFQNNGVVDDSQLPKDRFSAERLKGVDSTLKIQPAKLEDSAVYLCASSLEGQGHTFGSGTRLTVV.

This chain links TRBV28 with TRBJ1-4; a weak D match, TRBD1 (6 bases). In germline, CDR1 is MDHEN, CDR2 SYDVKM. The V end lost 10 bases, the J end lost 8 bases, and 17 bases lay between the germline ends. The CDR3 spans 13 residues. The CDR3 here is CATLPGQREKLFF. The CDR3 DNA sequence: TGTGCCACCTTACCGGGACAACGCGAAAAACTGTTTTTT.

J is TRBJ2-2 and V is TRBV12-3 or TRBV12-4; no firm D call. V was trimmed by 7 bases and J by 4 bases, leaving 4 bases between them. This CDR3 is built from 11 residues. CDR3 bases: TGTGCCAGCACCATCACCGGGGAGCTGTTTTTT. Translated, it gives CASTITGELFF.

The CDR3, as DNA: TGTGCCAGCAGCTTAGAACCATTCTACGAGCAGTACTTC. This gives the protein CASSLEPFYEQYF. The chain is built from TRBV7-8 and TRBJ2-7; D is ambiguous. The CDR3 covers 13 residues. Deletions cut 1 base from V and 3 bases from J, with 7 bases between. CDR1 and CDR2 (germline): SGHVS, FQNEAQ.

The rearrangement uses TRBV19 and TRBJ1-6; 8 bases are a match to TRBD1. CDR1 is LNHDA and CDR2 is SQIVND in the germline V gene (reference sequence). The length of the CDR3 is 14 residues. Unmatched junction bases numbered 6, after V lost 7 bases and J lost 7 bases. CDR3 amino acids: CASNDRGENSPLHF. The CDR3 region has the DNA TGTGCCAGTAATGACAGGGGTGAGAATTCACCCCTCCACTTT.

The chain joins TRBV7-2 to TRBJ2-7; possibly TRBD2 for D (7 bases). CDR1 is SGHTA and CDR2 is FQGNSA in the germline V gene. Trimming pared 0 bases from V and 2 bases from J, leaving 8 bases between. This CDR3 is 14 amino acids long. CDR3 DNA sequence: TGTGCCAGCAGCTTAGCCGGGGGGCCCTACGAGCAGTACTTC. This gives the protein CASSLAGGPYEQYF.